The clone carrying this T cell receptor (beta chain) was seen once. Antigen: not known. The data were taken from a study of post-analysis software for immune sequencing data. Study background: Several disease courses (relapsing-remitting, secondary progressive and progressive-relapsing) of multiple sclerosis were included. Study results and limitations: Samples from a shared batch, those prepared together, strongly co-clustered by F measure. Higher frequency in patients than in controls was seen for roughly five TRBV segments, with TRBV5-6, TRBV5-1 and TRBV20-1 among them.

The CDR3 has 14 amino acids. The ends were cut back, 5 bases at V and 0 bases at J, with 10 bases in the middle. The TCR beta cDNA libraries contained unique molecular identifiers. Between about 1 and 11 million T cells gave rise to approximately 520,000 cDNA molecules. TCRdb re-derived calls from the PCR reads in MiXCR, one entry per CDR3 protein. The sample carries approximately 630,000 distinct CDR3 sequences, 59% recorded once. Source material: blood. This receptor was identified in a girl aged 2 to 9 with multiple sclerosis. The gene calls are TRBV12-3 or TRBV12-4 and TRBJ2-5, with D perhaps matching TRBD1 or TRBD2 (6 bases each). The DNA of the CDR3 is TGTGCCAGCAGTGGGGGCGGGGACCAAGAGACCCAGTACTTC. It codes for CASSGGGDQETQYF.